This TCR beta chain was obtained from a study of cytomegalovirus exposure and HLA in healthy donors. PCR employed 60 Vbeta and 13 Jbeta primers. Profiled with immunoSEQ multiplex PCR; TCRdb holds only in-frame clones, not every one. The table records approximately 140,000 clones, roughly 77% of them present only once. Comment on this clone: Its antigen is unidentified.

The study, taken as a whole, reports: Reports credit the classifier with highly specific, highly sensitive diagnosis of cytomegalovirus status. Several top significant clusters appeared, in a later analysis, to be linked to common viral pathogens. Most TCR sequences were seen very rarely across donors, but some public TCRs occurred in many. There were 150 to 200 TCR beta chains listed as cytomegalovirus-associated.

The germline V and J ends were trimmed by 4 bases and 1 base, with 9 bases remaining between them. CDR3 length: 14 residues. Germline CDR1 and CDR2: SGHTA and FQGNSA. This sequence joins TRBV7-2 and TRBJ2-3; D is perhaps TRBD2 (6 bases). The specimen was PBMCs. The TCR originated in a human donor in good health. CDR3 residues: CASSWAGRTDTQYF. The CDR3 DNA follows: TGTGCCAGCAGCTGGGCGGGGCGCACAGATACGCAGTATTTT.